The 23 T cell receptor beta chains presented below share a single source sample, sequenced in a study of PD-1 blockade in classical Hodgkin lymphoma. No patient escaped relapse after autologous stem cell transplantation, and brentuximab vedotin exposure varied. TCRdb's copy holds only in-frame clones and misses some; the assay was immunoSEQ multiplex PCR. The table records some 46,000 clones, 60% to 85% of them present only once. The material was peripheral blood mononuclear cells (PBMCs), obtained before the second cycle of nivolumab. Receptors originate from a human donor with classical Hodgkin lymphoma.

The chain links TRBV10-3 to TRBJ2-5; D remains unclear. The length of the CDR3 is 12 residues. Trimming took 2 bases from V and 2 from J, leaving 3 bases between them. Looked up from germline, CDR1 is ENHRY and CDR2 is SYGVKD. The CDR3 DNA is TGTGCCATCAGTGAGGAGCAAGAGACCCAGTACTTC. Encoded protein: CAISEEQETQYF.

CDR3 residues: CASSDEGSSYNEQFF. CDR3 coding DNA: TGTGCCAGCAGTGATGAGGGGAGCTCCTACAATGAGCAGTTCTTC. The chain couples TRBV6-4 to TRBJ2-1; D may correspond to TRBD1 or TRBD2 (5 bases each). Germline CDR1 MRHNA, CDR2 SNTAGT. V was trimmed by 3 bases and J by 0 bases, leaving 9 bases between them. This CDR3 comprises 15 residues.

J is TRBJ2-5 and V is TRBV2, with 9 bases that match TRBD1. Germline loops: CDR1 SNHLY, CDR2 FYNNEI. This CDR3 has 13 amino acids. Trimming cost V 6 bases and J 7 bases; bases outside gene matches: 6. CDR3 loop: CASRRTGDGTQYF. CDR3 DNA sequence: TGTGCCAGCAGAAGGACAGGGGATGGGACCCAGTACTTC. Complete variable domain (other parts from reference TRBV2 and TRBJ2-5): EPEVTQTPSHQVTQMGQEVILRCVPISNHLYFYWYRQILGQKVEFLVSFYNNEISEKSEIFDDQFSVERPDGSNFTLKIRSTKLEDSAMYFCASRRTGDGTQYFGPGTRLLVL.

This clone was detected once. As DNA, the CDR3 is TGTGCCAGCAGCTCAGAGGCTAGCGGGGCCTACGAGCAGTACTTC. It specifies CASSSEASGAYEQYF. V gene TRBV7-9 combines with J gene TRBJ2-7, with 9 bases fitting TRBD2. Germline CDR1 SEHNR, CDR2 FQNEAQ (reference sequence). CDR3 size: 15 residues. V lost 4 bases and J lost 2; bases outside the gene matches: 6.

As for this clone: The sample carries other DNA sequences with the same CDR3. The chain recombines TRBV7-8 with TRBJ1-2; D gene ambiguous. V was shortened by 1 base and J by 6 bases, with 6 bases between the two germline ends. The CDR3 extends over 12 amino acids. From germline, CDR1 is SGHVS and CDR2 FQNEAQ. CDR3 loop: CASSLVGDGYTF. In nucleotides, the CDR3 is TGTGCCAGCAGCTTAGTTGGGGATGGCTACACCTTC.

The chain links TRBV27 to TRBJ1-1, with D hard to call. V lost 4 bases to trimming and J lost 4 bases, with 10 bases between them. The CDR3 sequence is 13 residues long. Per germline, CDR1 MNHEY and CDR2 SMNVEV (reference sequence). As DNA, the CDR3 is TGTGCCAGCAGTTCCACAGTGGGCACTGAAGCTTTCTTT. Translating it yields CASSSTVGTEAFF.

This clone was found once. The chain employs TRBV5-6 and TRBJ2-1; TRBD2 aligns across 7 bases. In germline, CDR1 is SGHDT, CDR2 YYEEEE. This CDR3 is built from 17 residues. After removal of 4 bases from V and 2 bases from J, the junction contained 12 bases not matched to a gene. CDR3 in DNA: TGTGCCAGCAGCCCGGAAAGCGGGACTCGACCCTACAATGAGCAGTTCTTC. This encodes CASSPESGTRPYNEQFF.

The gene calls are TRBV5-8 and TRBJ1-1; D remains unclear. Germline CDR1 SGHTS, CDR2 YDEGEE. The CDR3 contains 11 residues. The ends were cut back, 1 base at V and 5 bases at J, with 3 bases in the middle. The DNA for the CDR3 is TGTGCCAGCAGCTTGCGGACTGAAGCTTTCTTT. Translation: CASSLRTEAFF.

J is TRBJ2-4 and V is TRBV5-1; 13 nucleotides agree with TRBD2. V shed 0 bases, J shed 0 bases, and the junction held 6 bases outside the gene matches. The germline V gene has CDR1 SGHRS and CDR2 YFSETQ. The CDR3 is 19 amino acids. CDR3: CASSLELGLAGIAKNIQYF. The CDR3 nucleotides read TGCGCCAGCAGCTTGGAACTGGGACTAGCGGGGATAGCCAAAAACATTCAGTACTTC. Based on the CDR3 plus reference TRBV5-1 and TRBJ2-4, the full variable domain is KAGVTQTPRYLIKTRGQQVTLSCSPISGHRSVSWYQQTPGQGLQFLFEYFSETQRNKGNFPGRFSGRQFSNSRSEMNVSTLELGDSALYLCASSLELGLAGIAKNIQYFGAGTRLSVL.

The V call is TRBV27, the J call TRBJ1-2, with 10 bases fitting TRBD1. The CDR3 consists of 14 residues. The germline V gene encodes CDR1 MNHEY and CDR2 SMNVEV (reference sequence). The V segment lost 5 bases and the J segment 6 bases; nucleotides outside the gene matches: 6. Here the CDR3 reads CASSPQGQGNGYTF. The CDR3 DNA sequence: TGTGCCAGCAGTCCCCAGGGACAGGGGAATGGCTACACCTTC.

The V call is TRBV28, the J call TRBJ1-2; D is perhaps TRBD1 (6 bases). V lost 5 bases to trimming and J lost 2 bases, with 12 bases between them. This CDR3 contains 14 residues. Germline V gene lookup returns CDR1 MDHEN and CDR2 SYDVKM. CDR3 sequence: CASSVQGVNYGYTF. CDR3 nucleotides: TGTGCCAGCAGTGTACAGGGAGTCAACTATGGCTACACCTTC.

This clone was observed once. V gene TRBV7-3 combines with J gene TRBJ2-2; tentatively, D is TRBD1 or TRBD2 (5 bases each). From germline, CDR1 is SGHTA and CDR2 FQGTGA. The CDR3 sequence is 14 residues long. Trimming took 5 bases from V and 6 from J, leaving 13 bases between them. For the CDR3, the DNA is TGTGCCAGCAGCGAGGGGACCCCGGCCGGGGAGCTGTTTTTT. Translated: CASSEGTPAGELFF.

The V gene is TRBV7-2, the J gene TRBJ1-3, with 8 bases lining up with TRBD1. Germline CDR1 reads SGHTA; CDR2 reads FQGNSA. This CDR3 spans 14 amino acids. J was trimmed by 4 bases and V by 5 bases; bases with no gene match: 4. The CDR3 sequence is CASSQGALGNTIYF. In DNA, the CDR3 is TGTGCCAGCAGCCAGGGGGCCCTCGGAAACACCATATATTTT.

The rearrangement uses TRBV4-3 and TRBJ1-5; D is possibly TRBD1 (5 bases). V gave up 0 bases and J gave up 5 bases, with 14 bases separating them. This CDR3 is 16 amino acids long. Germline V gene data show CDR1 as LGHNA and CDR2 as YSLEER. The CDR3 reads CASSQDRQGGYQPQHF. The CDR3 nucleotides are TGCGCCAGCAGCCAAGATAGGCAGGGTGGGTATCAGCCCCAGCATTTT.

The chain employs TRBV7-9 and TRBJ2-3; D uncertain. CDR3 size: 14 residues. Germline V gene lookup returns CDR1 SEHNR and CDR2 FQNEAQ (reference sequence). V lost 5 bases, J lost 2 bases, and 11 bases lay in between. Here the CDR3 reads CASSPLTLTDTQYF. The CDR3 nucleotides read TGTGCCAGCAGCCCCCTTACTCTCACAGATACGCAGTATTTT. The entire variable domain, with the rest obtained from reference TRBV7-9 and TRBJ2-3, is as follows: DTGVSQNPRHKITKRGQNVTFRCDPISEHNRLYWYRQTLGQGPEFLTYFQNEAQLEKSRLLSDRFSAERPKGSFSTLEIQRTEQGDSAMYLCASSPLTLTDTQYFGPGTRLTVL.

The gene calls are TRBV7-7 and TRBJ2-1; D may be TRBD2 (7 bases). This CDR3 contains 18 residues. The ends were cut back, 1 base at V and 1 base at J, with 17 bases in the middle. The germline V gene encodes CDR1 SSHAT and CDR2 FNYEAQ (reference sequence). CDR3 nucleotides: TGTGCCAGCAGCTTAGTACCCCCTAGGGGGGGTTCCTACAATGAGCAGTTCTTC. Translating it yields CASSLVPPRGGSYNEQFF.

In its sample, this clone was seen a few times. CDR3 in amino acids: CASSPPGGSHGELFF. CDR3 nucleotides: TGTGCCAGCAGCCCACCTGGAGGTAGTCACGGGGAGCTGTTTTTT. This chain links TRBV7-2 with TRBJ2-2, with D perhaps TRBD2 (5 bases). CDR1 is SGHTA, CDR2 FQGNSA, per germline. The CDR3 runs 15 residues. Trimming stripped 5 bases from V and 7 bases from J, with 17 bases between.

The genes are TRBV14 and TRBJ2-1; TRBD2 matches at 7 bases. J lost 6 bases, V lost 0 bases, and 2 bases had no gene match. CDR1 and CDR2 from the germline V gene are SGHDN and FVKESK. The CDR3 has 14 amino acids. CDR3 bases: TGTGCCAGCAGCCAAGACGGCGGGAGCAATGAGCAGTTCTTC. This sequence encodes CASSQDGGSNEQFF.

The chain employs TRBV6-1 and TRBJ1-5; D possibly corresponds to TRBD1 (6 bases). The germline V gene has CDR1 MNHNS and CDR2 SASEGT. The CDR3 extends over 16 amino acids. V lost 2 bases, J lost 3 bases, and 14 bases lay in between. The CDR3 loop is CASSETSDRNNQPQHF. The CDR3 bases are TGTGCCAGCAGTGAAACCTCGGACAGAAACAATCAGCCCCAGCATTTT.

This chain connects TRBV4-1 to TRBJ2-3; D is undetermined. The CDR3 extends over 13 amino acids. Looked up from germline, CDR1 is MGHRA and CDR2 is YSYEKL. Trimming removed 4 bases from V and 2 bases from J, with 7 bases in between. For the CDR3, the DNA is TGCGCCAGCAGCCGAACTCTCACAGATACGCAGTATTTT. It codes for CASSRTLTDTQYF.

The CDR3: CASGLVLGGRAYEQYF. In DNA form, the CDR3 reads TGTGCTAGTGGTTTGGTACTGGGCGGGAGGGCCTACGAGCAGTACTTC. The V gene is TRBV12-5, the J gene TRBJ2-7; 9 nucleotides agree with TRBD2. From germline, CDR1 is LGHNT and CDR2 FRNRAP. This CDR3 is built from 16 residues. With V trimmed by 0 bases and J by 2 bases, 5 bases remained unmatched.

The genes are TRBV5-6 and TRBJ1-4; the match to TRBD1 covers 8 bases. Germline V CDR1 and CDR2: SGHDT, YYEEEE. The CDR3 runs 17 residues. V shed 7 bases and J 5 bases; nucleotides not matched to a gene: 16. CDR3 residues: CASESRYLGTGNEKLFF. The CDR3 bases are TGTGCCAGCGAGTCGCGATACCTTGGGACAGGAAATGAAAAACTGTTTTTT.

The CDR3 DNA reads TGTGCCAGCAGGGTAGTCGGGGGTCGAAGCACAGATACGCAGTATTTT. Translation: CASRVVGGRSTDTQYF. The chain carries TRBV7-2 and TRBJ2-3, with D maybe TRBD2 (6 bases). The CDR3 extends over 16 amino acids. The V end was cut by 6 bases, the J end by 0 bases, with 16 bases between. Germline values: CDR1 SGHTA, CDR2 FQGNSA. The entire variable domain, with the rest obtained from reference TRBV7-2 and TRBJ2-3, is as follows: GAGVSQSPSNKVTEKGKDVELRCDPISGHTALYWYRQSLGQGLEFLIYFQGNSAPDKSGLPSDRFSAERTGGSVSTLTIQRTQQEDSAVYLCASRVVGGRSTDTQYFGPGTRLTVL.